The 10 T cell receptor beta chains in this list originate from one sample, sequenced in a study of beta chain features in type 1 diabetes. Expressed TCRB transcripts were sequenced because the entire RNA isolate underwent reverse transcription. Profiled with immunoSEQ multiplex PCR; TCRdb holds only in-frame clones, not every one. The sample contains 130,000 to 150,000 clones, about a tenth of which appear only once. Source material: central memory CD4+ T cells from blood. The receptor set was obtained from a man aged 18 to 35 in good health.

This clone was seen ten or more times. The chain is built from TRBV28 and TRBJ2-4, with a possible D match to TRBD1 (6 bases). Germline-derived CDR1 and CDR2 are MDHEN and SYDVKM. V shed 6 bases and J shed 0 bases, with 9 bases lying between them. CDR3 size: 14 residues. The CDR3 sequence is CASRDSLAKNIQYF. The DNA for the CDR3 is TGTGCCAGCAGGGACAGCTTAGCCAAAAACATTCAGTACTTC.

The genes are TRBV4-1 and TRBJ2-3; 11 bases agree with TRBD2. The V segment lost 0 bases and the J segment 2 bases; nucleotides outside the gene matches: 4. This CDR3 has 17 amino acids. Germline-derived CDR1 and CDR2 are MGHRA and YSYEKL. CDR3 residues: CASSQEGTSGNTDTQYF. The CDR3 coding sequence is TGCGCCAGCAGCCAAGAAGGGACTAGCGGAAACACAGATACGCAGTATTTT.

This clone has at least ten counts. The genes are TRBV13 and TRBJ2-3, with 11 bases aligning to TRBD2. Germline V gene data show CDR1 as PRHDT and CDR2 as FYEKMQ (reference sequence). The V segment lost 4 bases and the J segment 4 bases; nucleotides outside the gene matches: 4. The length of the CDR3 is 15 residues. CDR3 bases: TGTGCCAGCAGCTCGCCTAGCGGGGGGTCAGATACGCAGTATTTT. This gives the protein CASSSPSGGSDTQYF. The variable domain in full, with the rest retrieved from reference TRBV13 and TRBJ2-3, is AAGVIQSPRHLIKEKRETATLKCYPIPRHDTVYWYQQGPGQDPQFLISFYEKMQSDKGSIPDRFSAQQFSDYHSELNMSSLELGDSALYFCASSSPSGGSDTQYFGPGTRLTVL.

This clone has a handful of counts. This sequence joins TRBV7-2 and TRBJ2-2, with 7 bases lining up with TRBD1. The V segment lost 2 bases and the J segment 7 bases; nucleotides outside the gene matches: 7. CDR1 and CDR2 from the germline V gene are SGHTA and FQGNSA. This CDR3 region has 15 residues. CDR3 loop: CASSLRGGEVGELFF. The CDR3 region has the DNA TGTGCCAGCAGCTTAAGAGGGGGCGAGGTCGGGGAGCTGTTTTTT.

The chain employs TRBV2 and TRBJ2-7; 10 positions match TRBD1. V was pared by 5 bases and J by 1 base, with 5 bases of the junction left unmatched. The CDR3 covers 15 residues. CDR1 and CDR2 from the germline V gene are SNHLY and FYNNEI. CDR3 nucleotides: TGTGCCAGCAGTCCTCCGGGACAGGGGTCCTACGAGCAGTACTTC. Translated: CASSPPGQGSYEQYF.

The gene calls are TRBV4-3 and TRBJ1-2, with 9 bases matching TRBD1. The CDR3 totals 15 residues. J was trimmed by 4 bases and V by 1 base; bases with no gene match: 4. From germline, CDR1 is LGHNA and CDR2 YSLEER. The CDR3 nucleotides are TGCGCCAGCAGCCAAGGGGACAGGGAGGCCTATGGCTACACCTTC. This encodes CASSQGDREAYGYTF.

This chain joins TRBV7-2 and TRBJ1-5, with D perhaps TRBD1 (6 bases). The CDR3 spans 15 residues. Germline V gene data show CDR1 as SGHTA and CDR2 as FQGNSA. V was trimmed by 5 bases and J by 4 bases, leaving 15 bases between them. CDR3 nucleotide sequence: TGTGCCAGCAGCCTGCTCCAAGGGGGTAATCAGCCCCAGCATTTT. Protein product: CASSLLQGGNQPQHF.

There are a few counts of this clone. The chain couples TRBV6-5 to TRBJ1-1; 8 bases map to TRBD1. The CDR3 is made up of 14 amino acids. The ends lost 2 bases at V and 4 bases at J; junction bases unmatched: 3. Germline CDR1 reads MNHEY; CDR2 reads SVGAGI. DNA for the CDR3: TGTGCCAGCAGTTACGGGCAGGGGGCCACTGAAGCTTTCTTT. This gives the protein CASSYGQGATEAFF.

This clone was seen more than once but under ten times. The chain joins TRBV14 to TRBJ1-1, with D possibly being TRBD1 (5 bases). CDR1 is SGHDN and CDR2 is FVKESK in the germline V gene. The CDR3 has 14 residues. V lost 5 bases, J lost 1 base, and 11 bases lay in between. The DNA for the CDR3 is TGTGCCAGCAGCGACCGACAGTGGAACACTGAAGCTTTCTTT. It encodes CASSDRQWNTEAFF.

The genes are TRBV19 and TRBJ1-5; 7 bases map to TRBD1. This CDR3 comprises 14 residues. V gave up 7 bases and J gave up 2 bases; unmatched junction bases: 5. The V gene's germline CDR1 is LNHDA and CDR2 SQIVND (reference sequence). In nucleotides, the CDR3 is TGTGCCAGTACCCAGGGGGAACGCAATCAGCCCCAGCATTTT. It is translated as CASTQGERNQPQHF.